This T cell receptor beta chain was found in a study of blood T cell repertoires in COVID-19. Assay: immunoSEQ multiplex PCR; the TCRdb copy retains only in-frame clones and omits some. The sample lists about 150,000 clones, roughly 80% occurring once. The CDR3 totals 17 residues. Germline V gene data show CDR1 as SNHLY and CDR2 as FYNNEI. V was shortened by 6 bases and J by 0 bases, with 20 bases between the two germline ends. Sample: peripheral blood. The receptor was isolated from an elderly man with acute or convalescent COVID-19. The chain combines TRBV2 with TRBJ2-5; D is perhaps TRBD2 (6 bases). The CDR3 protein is CASRDVGTALYQETQYF. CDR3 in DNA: TGTGCCAGCAGGGACGTTGGGACTGCCCTGTACCAAGAGACCCAGTACTTC.